Listed below are T cell receptor beta chains from one sample, sequenced in a study of cytomegalovirus exposure and HLA in healthy donors. Here immunoSEQ multiplex PCR was the method, and the copy in TCRdb shows in-frame clones only, minus some. The sample holds about 140,000 clones, around 86% seen once. Specimen: PBMCs. The receptors come from a female donor in good health and CMV-seronegative. Each CDR3 is given with its conserved first and last residue. D genes are given only for firm matches. Clone size is shown for a subset of rows, as once, few, many or a class of expanded clone.

d_call,clone_size,j_call,v_call,cdr3_nt,cdr3_aa
NA,once,TRBJ1-4,TRBV6-5,TGTGCCAGCAGTACGGGACTCATTAATGAAAAACTGTTTTTT,CASSTGLINEKLFF
TRBD1,NA,TRBJ2-7,TRBV4-1,TGCGCCAGCAGCCTCGACAGGGGTGTAGGTGAGCAGTACTTC,CASSLDRGVGEQYF
TRBD1,once,TRBJ2-5,TRBV25-1,TGTGCCAGCACGGGACAGGGGAAAGAGACCCAGTACTTC,CASTGQGKETQYF
NA,NA,TRBJ2-1,TRBV15,TGTGCCACCAGGAGAGGGTCTTACACGAACAATGAGCAGTTCTTC,CATRRGSYTNNEQFF
NA,NA,TRBJ2-1,TRBV5-6,TGTGCCAGCAGCTTGGTCGGGAGTCCCTACAATGAGCAGTTCTTC,CASSLVGSPYNEQFF
NA,NA,TRBJ2-5,TRBV5-1,TGCGCCAGCAGCCCCGGGTCCGTCCAGGGGCAAGAGACCCAGTACTTC,CASSPGSVQGQETQYF
NA,NA,TRBJ2-6,TRBV5-5,TGTGCCAGCAGCTTGGGGCAGGAAGGGGCCGCTGGGGCCAACGTCCTGACTTTC,CASSLGQEGAAGANVLTF
TRBD2,NA,TRBJ2-1,TRBV29-1,TGCAGCGTTGTCGGGGCCTGGACTAGCTCGAACTCCTACAATGAGCAGTTCTTC,CSVVGAWTSSNSYNEQFF
NA,NA,TRBJ1-5,TRBV28,TGTGCCAGCACAGGAATCAATAGCAATCAGCCCCAGCATTTT,CASTGINSNQPQHF
NA,few,TRBJ2-6,TRBV19,TGTGCCAGTAGTGAAGGGGTCCCCTCTGGGGCCAACGTCCTGACTTTC,CASSEGVPSGANVLTF
NA,NA,TRBJ1-5,TRBV15,TGTGCCACCAGCAGAGGTTCAGTCAATCAGCCCCAGCATTTT,CATSRGSVNQPQHF
TRBD1,NA,TRBJ2-7,TRBV7-9,TGTGCCAGCAGCTTAGACAGGGGAATCGACGAGCAGTACTTC,CASSLDRGIDEQYF
NA,NA,TRBJ1-1,TRBV5-1,TGCGCCAGCAGCTTTGGCAGTGCGAACACTGAAGCTTTCTTT,CASSFGSANTEAFF
NA,NA,TRBJ2-7,TRBV30,TGTGCCTCCTCACACCCCGGGACAATCTACGAGCAGTACTTC,CASSHPGTIYEQYF
NA,few,TRBJ2-2,TRBV4-1,TGCGCCAGCAGCCAAGGAACAGGAGTCGGGGAGCTGTTTTTT,CASSQGTGVGELFF
TRBD2,NA,TRBJ2-5,TRBV11-2,TGTGCCAGCAGCTTACGCAGACTAGCGGAAAGCCAAGAGACCCAGTACTTC,CASSLRRLAESQETQYF
NA,NA,TRBJ2-4,TRBV9,TGTGCCAGCAGCGCCAGGGGGCGGGGGGCCAAAAACATTCAGTACTTC,CASSARGRGAKNIQYF
NA,NA,TRBJ2-7,TRBV7-9,TGTGCCAGCAGCTTAAGGGGCAGGGGCTATACCTACGAGCAGTACTTC,CASSLRGRGYTYEQYF
TRBD1,NA,TRBJ2-7,TRBV10-3,TGTGCCACGGGACAGAACTACGAGCAGTACTTC,CATGQNYEQYF
TRBD2,once,TRBJ2-7,TRBV10-2,TGCGCCAGCAGTGGAGGGACTAGCTACGAGCAGTACTTC,CASSGGTSYEQYF
NA,NA,TRBJ2-1,TRBV5-1,TGCGCCAGCAGTCAAGAGCAGGTGAGCTCCTACAATGAGCAGTTCTTC,CASSQEQVSSYNEQFF
TRBD2,NA,TRBJ2-7,TRBV19,TGTGCCAGTAGCCCCGGGGGGTTTGGGTACGAGCAGTACTTC,CASSPGGFGYEQYF
NA,NA,TRBJ2-2,TRBV7-7,TGTGCTAGCAGCTTAGTACAGGGTGGGACCGGGGAGCTGTTTTTT,CASSLVQGGTGELFF
NA,NA,TRBJ2-3,TRBV29-1,TGCGGCGTAGACCTAGGCACAGATACGCAGTATTTT,CGVDLGTDTQYF
NA,NA,TRBJ1-1,TRBV27,TGTGCCAGCAGTTCAGTGAACACTGAAGCTTTCTTT,CASSSVNTEAFF
TRBD2,NA,TRBJ2-7,TRBV5-1,TGCGCCAGCAGCTGGGGGACTAGCGGATTCTACGAGCAGTACTTC,CASSWGTSGFYEQYF
NA,NA,TRBJ1-1,TRBV2,TGTGCCAGCAACCAGGGGATGAACACTGAAGCTTTCTTT,CASNQGMNTEAFF
TRBD1,NA,TRBJ1-5,TRBV5-1,TGCGCCAGCAGCCCTTCGACAGGGGGCAATCAGCCCCAGCATTTT,CASSPSTGGNQPQHF
TRBD2,NA,TRBJ2-2,TRBV27,TGTGCCAGCAGGTCTGGACTAGAAACCGGGGAGCTGTTTTTT,CASRSGLETGELFF
NA,few,TRBJ2-5,TRBV7-3,TGTGCCAGCAGCTTGGACAGAGGGGAAAAGACCCAGTACTTC,CASSLDRGEKTQYF
NA,NA,TRBJ1-2,TRBV5-1,TGCGCCAGCAGCTTCGACAGTAACTATGGCTACACCTTC,CASSFDSNYGYTF
TRBD1,NA,TRBJ2-7,TRBV9,TGTGCCAGCAGCGTAGAAGGGACAGGTAGCTCCTACGAGCAGTACTTC,CASSVEGTGSSYEQYF
NA,NA,TRBJ2-1,TRBV19,TGTGCCAGTAGCCTAATGGAGGGCCGGGCAAACAATGAGCAGTTCTTC,CASSLMEGRANNEQFF
TRBD1,NA,TRBJ2-1,TRBV4-2,TGTGCCAGCAGCCAAACCGGGACAGGGTCCTACAATGAGCAGTTCTTC,CASSQTGTGSYNEQFF
TRBD2,NA,TRBJ2-1,TRBV27,TGTGCCAGCAGTTTAGTAGCGGGAGTGGGAAATGAGCAGTTCTTC,CASSLVAGVGNEQFF
NA,NA,TRBJ2-3,TRBV5-4,TGTGCCAGCAGCCCGGACAGAACCTATAGCACAGATACGCAGTATTTT,CASSPDRTYSTDTQYF
TRBD1,once,TRBJ2-5,TRBV5-1,TGCGCCAGCAGTTCCGGGACAGGCGAGACCCAGTACTTC,CASSSGTGETQYF
NA,NA,TRBJ2-7,TRBV27,TGTGCCAGCAGTTTATGGGGGGAGAGCTCCTACGAGCAGTACTTC,CASSLWGESSYEQYF
NA,NA,TRBJ1-1,TRBV2,TGTGCCAGCACGGCGGAGGTTGAAGCTTTCTTT,CASTAEVEAFF
NA,NA,TRBJ2-7,TRBV6-1,TGTGCCAGCAGTGAATTGGCAGTCTCAGAGCAGTACTTC,CASSELAVSEQYF
NA,NA,TRBJ2-1,TRBV6-1,TGTGCCAGCCGACACCGGCCCAATGAGCAGTTCTTC,CASRHRPNEQFF